Listed here are 13 T cell receptor beta chains from one sample, sequenced in a study of vaccination and CD4 T cells after COVID-19. Their specific antigens are unknown. Scientists ran DNA taken from cultured CD4+ T cells through the Oncomine TCR Beta short-read assay for sequencing. Each CDR3 protein is one row after TCRdb ran MiXCR on the PCR reads. Altogether over 12,000 distinct CDR3 sequences are present, 40% to 50% being singletons, with the ten largest covering 6.5% to 9%. Treatment here: roughly 11-day PBMC culture with coronavirus spike peptide pools or control peptides (ViraFEST assay). The sample comprised CD4+ T cells from blood, cultured in vitro. All receptors derive from a human donor who had recovered from COVID-19.

The gene calls are TRBV29-1 and TRBJ1-4, with TRBD1 matching 8 bases. Unmatched junction bases numbered 11, after V lost 7 bases and J lost 7 bases. The CDR3 has 14 amino acids. The germline gives CDR1 SQVTM, CDR2 ANQGSEA. The CDR3 DNA is TGCAGCGCAGGGACAGGCGGGTCGGGTGAAAAACTGTTTTTT. It is translated as CSAGTGGSGEKLFF.

The V call is TRBV6-1, the J call TRBJ2-1; TRBD2 matches at 10 bases. J gave up 0 bases and V 4 bases, and 15 bases lay outside the gene matches. Germline-derived CDR1 and CDR2 are MNHNS and SASEGT. The CDR3 contains 20 residues. As DNA, the CDR3 is TGTGCCAGCAGTGGATATCTAGCGGGGGTTACTACCAGCTCCTACAATGAGCAGTTCTTC. Its protein product is CASSGYLAGVTTSSYNEQFF.

The table lists this clonotype with a few counts. The gene calls are TRBV4-3 and TRBJ1-2; possibly TRBD1 for D (5 bases). V was shortened by 1 base and J by 7 bases, with 19 bases between the two germline ends. Germline V CDR1 and CDR2: LGHNA, YSLEER. The CDR3 sequence is 16 residues long. The chain's CDR3 is CASSQGTRGAEGGYTF. CDR3 bases: TGCGCCAGCAGCCAAGGAACGAGGGGCGCTGAGGGTGGCTACACCTTC.

This clonotype was counted between two and nine times. The chain recombines TRBV6-1 with TRBJ1-2; TRBD1 agrees at 8 bases. Germline V gene sequence: CDR1 MNHNS, CDR2 SASEGT. The CDR3 is made up of 12 amino acids. V gave up 9 bases and J gave up 6 bases; unmatched junction bases: 6. The CDR3 is CASRDRSDGYTF. The CDR3 DNA sequence: TGTGCCAGTAGGGACAGGTCTGATGGCTACACCTTC.

In nucleotides, the CDR3 is TGTGCCAGCAGTTTCACAGGGCCCGACACTGAAGCTTTCTTT. This gives the protein CASSFTGPDTEAFF. The V gene is TRBV6-2 or TRBV6-3, the J gene TRBJ1-1, with D perhaps TRBD1 (6 bases). Germline V gene lookup returns CDR1 MNHEY and CDR2 SVGEGT. There are 14 residues in the CDR3. V was shortened by 4 bases and J by 3 bases, with 12 bases between the two germline ends.

This chain connects TRBV3-1 to TRBJ2-1; 9 positions match TRBD2. CDR1 LGHDT and CDR2 YNNKEL come from the germline V gene (reference sequence). The CDR3 covers 16 residues. After removal of 0 bases from V and 2 bases from J, the junction contained 2 bases not matched to a gene. The CDR3 region has the DNA TGTGCCAGCAGCCAAGACGGCGGGGGGGCCTACAATGAGCAGTTCTTC. Its translation: CASSQDGGGAYNEQFF.

The V gene is TRBV28, the J gene TRBJ1-1, with D unclear. This CDR3 is built from 14 residues. The V and J ends lost 2 bases and 1 base respectively, with 8 bases between them. Germline CDR1 reads MDHEN; CDR2 reads SYDVKM. CDR3 sequence: CASSLGQKNTEAFF. The DNA of the CDR3 is TGTGCCAGCAGTTTAGGGCAGAAGAACACTGAAGCTTTCTTT.

The rearrangement uses TRBV24-1 and TRBJ2-1; D is perhaps TRBD1 or TRBD2 (5 bases each). This CDR3 region has 15 residues. CDR1 and CDR2 (germline): KGHDR, SFDVKD. Deletions cut 5 bases from V and 7 bases from J, with 17 bases between. CDR3 in amino acids: CATSGNSVGTNEQFF. The CDR3 nucleotides are TGTGCCACCAGTGGGAATTCAGTCGGGACGAATGAGCAGTTCTTC.

This clonotype was detected only once. The chain combines TRBV12-3 or TRBV12-4 with TRBJ2-1; D remains ambiguous. The CDR3 is made up of 15 amino acids. Trimming took off 2 bases at V and 0 bases at J, with 8 bases between the two ends. This CDR3 reads CASSLPPSSYNEQFF. CDR3 nucleotide sequence: TGTGCCAGCAGTTTACCACCAAGCTCCTACAATGAGCAGTTCTTC.

This clonotype has more than one count but fewer than ten. The gene calls are TRBV11-2 and TRBJ1-1, with D perhaps matching TRBD1 (5 bases). V lost 2 bases and J lost 8, with 15 bases in between. Germline CDR1 and CDR2: SGHAT and FQNNGV. The CDR3 runs 14 residues. The chain's CDR3 is CASSLIRDGQEAFF. CDR3 DNA: TGTGCCAGCAGCTTAATTCGCGATGGACAAGAAGCTTTCTTT.

V and J are TRBV20-1 and TRBJ2-7, with no clear D. The CDR3 totals 13 residues. The ends were cut back, 3 bases at V and 3 bases at J, with 12 bases in the middle. From germline, CDR1 is DFQATT and CDR2 SNEGSKA (reference sequence). CDR3 bases: TGCAGTGCTAGTGTATCTCCTCACTACGAGCAGTACTTC. Its protein product is CSASVSPHYEQYF.

The rearrangement links TRBV6-5 to TRBJ2-7; 8 nucleotides align to TRBD1. Germline values: CDR1 MNHEY, CDR2 SVGAGI. The length of the CDR3 is 16 residues. V lost 2 bases, J lost 1 base, and 7 bases stayed unmatched. As DNA, the CDR3 is TGTGCCAGCAGTTACGAAACAGGGGGAGTATCCTACGAGCAGTACTTC. Translation gives CASSYETGGVSYEQYF.

V usage is TRBV12-3 or TRBV12-4 and J usage is TRBJ1-5; D not certain. V gave up 3 bases and J gave up 3 bases, with 21 bases separating them. CDR3 length: 18 amino acids. Here the CDR3 reads CASSFGRVGRSPNQPQHF. In DNA form, the CDR3 reads TGTGCCAGCAGTTTTGGTCGGGTCGGCAGGAGTCCCAATCAGCCCCAGCATTTT.